This TCR beta chain was documented in a study of shared clonotypes between healthy human individuals. Whole-study context: CD4 naive cells filled three plates per donor, CD4 memory three, CD8 naive two and CD8 memory one. The study, taken as a whole, reports: With few donors, the genetic and exposure-history diversity represented was limited. Clonotype sharing across a few donors was observed for around 4.5% of naive CD4 clonotypes. Rarefaction exposed incomplete sorted-subset sequencing despite large depth.

TCRdb's copy holds only in-frame clones and misses some; the assay was immunoSEQ multiplex PCR. The sample has a few hundred thousand clones, roughly 84% seen once. A word on this clone: Antigen unknown.

The CDR3 contains 15 residues. Germline trimming cut 6 bases from V and 0 bases from J; bases unmatched to any gene: 7. Germline lookup yields CDR1 SGDLS and CDR2 YYNGEE. The sequenced sample was memory CD8+ T cells sorted from blood. Subset of the sample: CD45RO+ cells pooled with CCR7-negative TemRA cells. This clonotype was sampled from a man in his late teens or twenties in good health. The chain is built from TRBV9 and TRBJ2-3; 7 nucleotides align to TRBD2. DNA of the CDR3: TGTGCCAGCAACCCTTCTAGCGGTAGCACAGATACGCAGTATTTT. Protein: CASNPSSGSTDTQYF.